One sample yielded the 28 T cell receptor beta chains listed below, sequenced in a study of T cell responses to AZD1222 COVID-19 vaccine. TCRdb's table, derived via immunoSEQ multiplex PCR, lists solely in-frame clones and lacks some. Of 150,000 to 180,000 clones in the sample, 88% are singletons; the top ten hold less than 3.5%. Sample: peripheral blood, taken on day 0 of AZD1222 vaccination. All receptors come from an adult in good health.

V and J are TRBV27 and TRBJ1-6; D is possibly TRBD1 (5 bases). V was trimmed by 3 bases and J by 0 bases, leaving 27 bases between them. The CDR3 is 22 amino acids. The germline gives CDR1 MNHEY, CDR2 SMNVEV (reference sequence). The CDR3 region is CASSFNGRIHEGASSYNSPLHF. CDR3 in DNA: TGTGCCAGCAGTTTTAACGGGCGGATTCATGAAGGGGCTAGCTCCTATAATTCACCCCTCCACTTT.

V is TRBV27 and J is TRBJ2-3; 7 bases line up with TRBD2. The trim removed 2 bases at V and 8 bases at J, leaving 7 bases unmatched. The germline CDR1 and CDR2 sequences are MNHEY and SMNVEV (reference sequence). The CDR3 has 14 amino acids. CDR3 DNA sequence: TGTGCCAGCAGTTTACGGGGGGTGCTGTCTACGCAGTATTTT. Translated: CASSLRGVLSTQYF.

V gene TRBV5-1 combines with J gene TRBJ1-1, with D tentatively TRBD1 (6 bases). Germline assignment: CDR1 SGHRS and CDR2 YFSETQ. V shed 5 bases and J shed 1 base, with 18 bases lying between them. This CDR3 contains 16 residues. The CDR3 is CASRFSQTGKNTEAFF. CDR3 sequence (DNA): TGCGCCAGCAGGTTTTCACAGACAGGCAAGAACACTGAAGCTTTCTTT.

The rearrangement links TRBV9 to TRBJ1-2; 8 nucleotides match TRBD1. V lost 4 bases, J lost 8 bases, and 19 bases stayed unmatched. The CDR3 has 17 residues. The V gene's germline CDR1 is SGDLS and CDR2 YYNGEE. CDR3 nucleotides: TGTGCCAGCAGCCGCAAAGCCCCCTCCGGGACAGGAGGGGGCTACACCTTC. Its translation is CASSRKAPSGTGGGYTF.

The rearrangement joins TRBV28 to TRBJ1-2, with TRBD1 matching 7 bases. This CDR3 comprises 16 residues. The V and J ends lost 5 bases and 2 bases, in that order; junction bases with no gene match: 11. CDR1 and CDR2 (germline): MDHEN, SYDVKM. CDR3 bases: TGTGCCAGCAGTCAAGCAGCATCGACAGGGAACTATGGCTACACCTTC. This gives the protein CASSQAASTGNYGYTF.

The chain joins TRBV4-3 to TRBJ1-2, with a weak D call TRBD1 (5 bases). The CDR3 covers 13 residues. Germline values: CDR1 LGHNA, CDR2 YSLEER. Trimming removed 4 bases from V and 5 bases from J, with 11 bases in between. CDR3 nucleotide sequence: TGCGCCAGCAGCCCCCGGGCAGGGTATGGCTACACCTTC. Amino acid sequence: CASSPRAGYGYTF.

The CDR3 nucleotides are TGTGCCAGCAGCCAAGATCCCAGCGGGGGTTTCAATGAGCAGTTCTTC. Its protein product is CASSQDPSGGFNEQFF. This chain joins TRBV14 and TRBJ2-1; 8 bases match TRBD2. The CDR3 runs 16 residues. With V trimmed by 0 bases and J by 6 bases, 7 bases remained unmatched. Per germline, CDR1 SGHDN and CDR2 FVKESK. The whole variable domain, remainder taken from reference TRBV14 and TRBJ2-1, is EAGVTQFPSHSVIEKGQTVTLRCDPISGHDNLYWYRRVMGKEIKFLLHFVKESKQDESGMPNNRFLAERTGGTYSTLKVQPAELEDSGVYFCASSQDPSGGFNEQFFGPGTRLTVL.

The chain employs TRBV4-1 and TRBJ1-6, with D possibly being TRBD1 (6 bases). CDR1 is MGHRA, CDR2 YSYEKL, per germline. V dropped 2 bases and J dropped 10 bases, with 18 bases sitting between them. This CDR3 has 16 residues. The CDR3 sequence: CASSQPRQGIASPLHF. The CDR3 DNA follows: TGCGCCAGCAGCCAACCCCGCCAGGGGATAGCCTCACCCCTCCACTTT.

This chain uses TRBV10-3 with TRBJ2-2, with 15 bases aligning to TRBD2. Per the germline V gene, CDR1 is ENHRY and CDR2 is SYGVKD. The trim removed 10 bases at V and 7 bases at J, leaving 13 bases unmatched. The CDR3 runs to 17 residues. The CDR3 bases are TGTGCCACCTCGCGGACTAGCGGGGGGGCCATCGGCGGGGAGCTGTTTTTT. Translated: CATSRTSGGAIGGELFF.

The V call is TRBV28, the J call TRBJ1-2; 10 bases are a match to TRBD1. The V gene's germline CDR1 is MDHEN and CDR2 SYDVKM. V trimming: 4 bases; J trimming: 4 bases; junction bases outside the gene matches: 6. CDR3 length: 15 residues. Here the CDR3 reads CASSSGTGAPYGYTF. In DNA form, the CDR3 reads TGTGCCAGCAGTTCCGGGACAGGGGCCCCCTATGGCTACACCTTC.

The table lists this clone with a few counts. The chain combines TRBV7-2 with TRBJ1-6, with a tentative D call TRBD1 (6 bases). Germline CDR1 is SGHTA and CDR2 is FQGNSA. The CDR3 has 14 residues. V was cut by 5 bases and J by 10 bases, with 15 bases left in between. The chain's CDR3 is CASSRAGEGSPLHF. In DNA form, the CDR3 reads TGTGCCAGCAGCCGGGCAGGGGAGGGATCACCCCTCCACTTT.

This sequence joins TRBV25-1 and TRBJ1-1; D possibly corresponds to TRBD1 (6 bases). Trimming removed 7 bases at V and 1 base at J, with 10 bases between. The CDR3 loop spans 13 amino acids. From germline, CDR1 is MGHDK and CDR2 SYGVNS. The CDR3 sequence is CASNSQGNTEAFF. In nucleotides, the CDR3 is TGTGCCAGCAATTCACAGGGGAACACTGAAGCTTTCTTT. Variable domain in full (rest from reference TRBV25-1 and TRBJ1-1): EADIYQTPRYLVIGTGKKITLECSQTMGHDKMYWYQQDPGMELHLIHYSYGVNSTEKGDLSSESTVSRIRTEHFPLTLESARPSHTSQYLCASNSQGNTEAFFGQGTRLTVV.

V gene TRBV7-2 combines with J gene TRBJ1-2; D remains unclear. This CDR3 contains 16 residues. Looked up from germline, CDR1 is SGHTA and CDR2 is FQGNSA. Trimming took off 1 base at V and 4 bases at J, with 16 bases between the two ends. The CDR3 sequence is CASSLGPALQSYGYTF. CDR3 nucleotide sequence: TGTGCCAGCAGCTTAGGGCCAGCTCTACAAAGCTATGGCTACACCTTC.

The rearrangement joins TRBV3-1 (or the pseudogene TRBV3-2) to TRBJ2-7, with 7 bases lining up with TRBD2. This CDR3 contains 15 residues. The V gene end was trimmed by 0 bases and the J gene end by 0 bases; junction bases not matched to a gene: 2. CDR1 and CDR2 from the germline V gene are LGHDT and YNNKEL (reference sequence). The DNA for the CDR3 is TGTGCCAGCAGCCAAGATACGGGAGGCTCCTACGAGCAGTACTTC. Translated, it gives CASSQDTGGSYEQYF.

V and J are TRBV12-3 or TRBV12-4 and TRBJ1-1; D not resolved. The CDR3 has 13 amino acids. Trimming stripped 6 bases from V and 0 bases from J, with 8 bases between. CDR3 coding DNA: TGTGCCAGCAGCACGACGGTGAACACTGAAGCTTTCTTT. The encoded protein is CASSTTVNTEAFF.

The V and J genes are TRBV6-5 and TRBJ2-2, with D possibly being TRBD2 (6 bases). Germline V CDR1 and CDR2: MNHEY, SVGAGI. CDR3 length: 15 residues. V gave up 6 bases and J gave up 3 bases, with 14 bases separating them. The CDR3 DNA reads TGTGCCAGCAGGGGAGGAGCTATTTACACCGGGGAGCTGTTTTTT. This translates into CASRGGAIYTGELFF.

This clone has only one observation. This chain connects TRBV7-9 to TRBJ1-1; the D gene is possibly TRBD1 (5 bases). CDR3 size: 15 residues. Trimming took off 1 base at V and 4 bases at J, with 13 bases between the two ends. CDR1 is SEHNR, CDR2 FQNEAQ, per germline (reference sequence). The chain's CDR3 is CASSLVTGWGTEAFF. The CDR3 nucleotides are TGTGCCAGCAGCTTAGTCACAGGTTGGGGCACTGAAGCTTTCTTT. The whole variable domain, filled in from reference TRBV7-9 and TRBJ1-1, reads DTGVSQNPRHKITKRGQNVTFRCDPISEHNRLYWYRQTLGQGPEFLTYFQNEAQLEKSRLLSDRFSAERPKGSFSTLEIQRTEQGDSAMYLCASSLVTGWGTEAFFGQGTRLTVV.

The chain joins TRBV4-3 to TRBJ1-3, with TRBD1 as a possible D gene (6 bases). The ends were cut back, 2 bases at V and 1 base at J, with 12 bases in the middle. Germline V gene data show CDR1 as LGHNA and CDR2 as YSLEER. The CDR3 extends over 16 amino acids. CDR3 in amino acids: CASSQKQGDSGNTIYF. The CDR3 nucleotides read TGCGCCAGCAGCCAAAAACAGGGTGATTCTGGAAACACCATATATTTT.

The V call is TRBV5-1, the J call TRBJ2-7, with D perhaps matching TRBD1 or TRBD2 (5 bases each). Per the germline V gene, CDR1 is SGHRS and CDR2 is YFSETQ. The ends were cut back, 4 bases at V and 2 bases at J, with 16 bases in the middle. The CDR3 consists of 15 residues. CDR3 coding DNA: TGCGCCAGCAGCAAAACCGGGACGGAGACCTACGAGCAGTACTTC. It yields the protein CASSKTGTETYEQYF. Combining the CDR3 with reference TRBV5-1 and TRBJ2-7 gives the whole variable domain KAGVTQTPRYLIKTRGQQVTLSCSPISGHRSVSWYQQTPGQGLQFLFEYFSETQRNKGNFPGRFSGRQFSNSRSEMNVSTLELGDSALYLCASSKTGTETYEQYFGPGTRLTVT.

J is TRBJ1-3 and V is TRBV19; D call uncertain. Germline values: CDR1 LNHDA, CDR2 SQIVND (reference sequence). The CDR3 has 13 amino acids. Between the trimmed V and J ends, which lost 10 bases and 0 bases, there was a span of 10 bases. Here the CDR3 reads CATAPDSGNTIYF. As DNA, the CDR3 is TGTGCCACCGCCCCGGACTCTGGAAACACCATATATTTT.

The V call is TRBV7-2, the J call TRBJ2-7; D uncertain. This CDR3 region has 15 residues. Germline V gene sequence: CDR1 SGHTA, CDR2 FQGNSA. V lost 4 bases and J lost 0, with 13 bases in between. The CDR3 is CASSSDTENSYEQYF. The CDR3 DNA reads as TGTGCCAGCAGCTCCGACACCGAGAACTCCTACGAGCAGTACTTC.

The CDR3, as DNA: TGCGCCAGCAGCTTGTCATCAGGGTCTGGCGGCTACACCTTC. Protein sequence: CASSLSSGSGGYTF. V usage is TRBV5-1 and J usage is TRBJ1-2; the D gene is possibly TRBD1 (5 bases). Per the germline V gene, CDR1 is SGHRS and CDR2 is YFSETQ. There are 14 residues in the CDR3. The ends were cut back, 1 base at V and 8 bases at J, with 15 bases in the middle.

The J gene is TRBJ2-1, the V gene TRBV7-9; 7 bases are a match to TRBD1. Germline loops: CDR1 SEHNR, CDR2 FQNEAQ (reference sequence). Unmatched junction bases numbered 10, after V lost 1 base and J lost 13 bases. This CDR3 comprises 14 residues. CDR3 nucleotides: TGTGCCAGCAGCTTAGACGCGACAGGGTCAATACAGTTCTTC. Translation: CASSLDATGSIQFF.

V and J are TRBV5-5 and TRBJ1-6; tentatively, D is TRBD1 (5 bases). The V gene's germline CDR1 is SGHKS and CDR2 YYEKEE (reference sequence). V lost 0 bases and J lost 4, with 14 bases in between. The CDR3 spans 17 residues. CDR3 region: CASSLGGTGLYNSPLHF. As DNA, the CDR3 is TGTGCCAGCAGCTTGGGGGGGACCGGCCTTTATAATTCACCCCTCCACTTT.

This clone was seen a single time. This rearrangement joins TRBV7-6 to TRBJ2-2; 8 nucleotides agree with TRBD2. Per germline, CDR1 SGHVS and CDR2 FNYEAQ. The CDR3 has 17 amino acids. V shed 2 bases and J 1 base; nucleotides not matched to a gene: 6. The CDR3 protein is CASSLNPLAGNTGELFF. The CDR3 DNA follows: TGTGCCAGCAGCTTAAACCCGCTAGCGGGGAACACCGGGGAGCTGTTTTTT.

This clone appeared a single time. The chain is built from TRBV6-5 and TRBJ2-1; no reliable D call. The length of the CDR3 is 15 residues. V was shortened by 0 bases and J by 3 bases, with 9 bases between the two germline ends. Germline CDR1 and CDR2: MNHEY and SVGAGI. CDR3 loop: CASSYSTPDYNEQFF. DNA of the CDR3: TGTGCCAGCAGTTACTCCACCCCGGACTACAATGAGCAGTTCTTC.

The V gene is TRBV29-1, the J gene TRBJ1-2, with a weak D call TRBD1 (5 bases). V dropped 0 bases and J dropped 12 bases, with 11 bases sitting between them. The length of the CDR3 is 11 residues. Per the germline V gene, CDR1 is SQVTM and CDR2 is ANQGSEA. The CDR3: CSVEEVWGDTF. The CDR3 DNA reads TGCAGCGTTGAAGAGGTTTGGGGGGACACCTTC.

V and J are TRBV5-5 and TRBJ1-4; TRBD1 agrees at 10 bases. The J segment lost 4 bases and the V segment lost 1 base, leaving 4 bases of the junction unmatched. CDR3 size: 16 residues. From germline, CDR1 is SGHKS and CDR2 YYEKEE (reference sequence). DNA of the CDR3: TGTGCCAGCAGCTTGCTATGGACAGGGGGTAATGAAAAACTGTTTTTT. This translates into CASSLLWTGGNEKLFF.